What follows is one TCR beta chain and its context. Its antigen is as yet unknown. The CDR3 spans 13 residues. Germline CDR1 reads PRHDT; CDR2 reads FYEKMQ (reference sequence). Via 5' RACE with UMI labels, TRB cDNA libraries were prepared. TCRdb re-called the 5' RACE reads and gives one entry per CDR3 protein, without DNA. The sample has approximately 90,000 distinct CDR3 sequences. The data were obtained in a study of CXCR3-negative and CXCR3-positive naive CD8 T cells. Overall study findings and caveats: Higher TRB CDR3 hydrophobicity marked CXCR3-positive naive cells relative to CXCR3-negative naive cells. Naive cells used TRBV-TRBJ genes in much the same way whether CXCR3-negative or CXCR3-positive; memory cells did not.

The naive CD8+ gate required CD45RO-CCR7+CD27+CD95- phenotype. The sequence derives from a human donor in good health. Some clones in this sample may be carry-over from other donors' samples. The V gene is TRBV13, the J gene TRBJ2-7; TCRdb names TRBD2, which stays unverified in the absence of DNA. Sequencing was performed on naive CXCR3+ CD8+ T cells from blood. Subset noted: CD45RO-CCR7+CD27+CD95- naive CD8+ T cells expressing CXCR3 (TNR3+). The CDR3 reads CASSLAEGYEQYF. Using reference TRBV13 and TRBJ2-7 for the parts outside the CDR3, the full variable domain is AAGVIQSPRHLIKEKRETATLKCYPIPRHDTVYWYQQGPGQDPQFLISFYEKMQSDKGSIPDRFSAQQFSDYHSELNMSSLELGDSALYFCASSLAEGYEQYFGPGTRLTVT.